Shown below are 30 T cell receptor beta chains from a single sample sequenced in a study of blood T cell repertoires in COVID-19. TCRdb keeps only in-frame clones here, not all; method: immunoSEQ multiplex PCR. The sample lists some 220,000 clones, more than 65% seen once, with 9.7% in the top ten. The sequenced sample was peripheral blood. These receptors originate from a man aged 50 to 60 with active or convalescent COVID-19.

The chain recombines TRBV13 with TRBJ2-2; 7 bases are a match to TRBD1. CDR1 and CDR2 (germline): PRHDT, FYEKMQ (reference sequence). J gave up 5 bases and V 2 bases, and 8 bases lay outside the gene matches. The CDR3 is 16 residues long. The CDR3 spells CASSLSSRGRTGELFF. In nucleotides, the CDR3 is TGTGCCAGCAGCTTATCGTCCAGGGGGAGAACCGGGGAGCTGTTTTTT.

In its sample, this clone was seen once. V is TRBV14 and J is TRBJ2-5; 10 bases are shared with TRBD2. This CDR3 spans 16 amino acids. After removal of 1 base from V and 3 bases from J, the junction contained 5 bases not matched to a gene. In germline, CDR1 is SGHDN, CDR2 FVKESK. CDR3 DNA sequence: TGTGCCAGCAGCCAAGTCCTAGCGGGGGCAAAAGAGACCCAGTACTTC. Encoded protein: CASSQVLAGAKETQYF.

The genes are TRBV11-2 and TRBJ1-6, with 7 bases lining up with TRBD1. V was clipped by 6 bases and J by 8 bases; unmatched bases: 10. The CDR3 spans 15 residues. The germline V gene has CDR1 SGHAT and CDR2 FQNNGV. CDR3 in amino acids: CASRPNRDSYSPLHF. DNA for the CDR3: TGTGCCAGCAGGCCTAACAGGGACAGTTATTCACCCCTCCACTTT.

V and J are TRBV28 and TRBJ1-3, with a weak D call TRBD1 (5 bases). Germline CDR1 reads MDHEN; CDR2 reads SYDVKM. CDR3 length: 14 residues. Deletions cut 6 bases from V and 0 bases from J, with 9 bases between. The CDR3 region is CASSTGGSGNTIYF. DNA of the CDR3: TGTGCCAGCAGCACCGGGGGCTCTGGAAACACCATATATTTT. Full variable domain (rest looked up from reference TRBV28 and TRBJ1-3): DVKVTQSSRYLVKRTGEKVFLECVQDMDHENMFWYRQDPGLGLRLIYFSYDVKMKEKGDIPEGYSVSREKKERFSLILESASTNQTSMYLCASSTGGSGNTIYFGEGSWLTVV.

The table lists this clone with a count of one. The genes are TRBV19 and TRBJ1-1, with TRBD1 as a possible D gene (5 bases). V gave up 9 bases and J gave up 4 bases, with 15 bases separating them. Germline CDR1 and CDR2: LNHDA and SQIVND (reference sequence). The CDR3 extends over 13 amino acids. The CDR3 is CASGDSWGTEAFF. CDR3 DNA: TGTGCCAGCGGGGACTCTTGGGGCACTGAAGCTTTCTTT.

In regard to this clone: The junction departs from the called germline gene at one end, perhaps through a read error. This chain connects TRBV27 to TRBJ2-7, with TRBD2 matching over 9 bases. Germline assignment: CDR1 MNHEY and CDR2 SMNVEV (reference sequence). CDR3 length: 14 residues. This CDR3 reads CASSLISGSQIVRF. The CDR3 DNA reads as TGTGCCAGCAGTTTAATTAGCGGGAGCCAAATCGTCCGCTTC.

The genes are TRBV7-9 and TRBJ1-1; the D gene is possibly TRBD1 (5 bases). V gave up 2 bases and J gave up 6 bases, with 16 bases separating them. The CDR3 has 15 amino acids. In germline, CDR1 is SEHNR, CDR2 FQNEAQ (reference sequence). The CDR3 reads CASSLREGLISEAFF. The CDR3 region has the DNA TGTGCCAGCAGCTTAAGGGAGGGGTTAATCTCTGAAGCTTTCTTT.

The rearrangement joins TRBV13 to TRBJ1-1; 7 bases agree with TRBD1. CDR1 and CDR2 (germline): PRHDT, FYEKMQ (reference sequence). This CDR3 has 11 residues. V lost 5 bases, J lost 11 bases, and 5 bases stayed unmatched. Written as DNA, the CDR3 is TGTGCCAGCAGCATCGACAGGGTGGCTTTCTTT. Amino acids: CASSIDRVAFF.

J is TRBJ1-2 and V is TRBV28; no clear D. This CDR3 contains 13 residues. Germline V lookup: CDR1 MDHEN, CDR2 SYDVKM. The ends were cut back, 5 bases at V and 5 bases at J, with 12 bases in the middle. The DNA for the CDR3 is TGTGCCAGCAGTCTAGGAGCGAATTATGGCTACACCTTC. Protein: CASSLGANYGYTF.

The V gene is TRBV7-9, the J gene TRBJ2-1; 7 positions agree with TRBD2. Germline V gene sequence: CDR1 SEHNR, CDR2 FQNEAQ (reference sequence). The CDR3 consists of 17 residues. V shed 5 bases, J shed 7 bases, and the junction held 17 bases outside the gene matches. Here the CDR3 DNA reads TGTGCCAGCAGCCCCCGCCCGTCGGCGGGAGCTTTGAATGAGCAGTTCTTC. The encoded protein is CASSPRPSAGALNEQFF.

This chain connects TRBV5-1 to TRBJ2-1, with D maybe TRBD2 (6 bases). Germline loops: CDR1 SGHRS, CDR2 YFSETQ. The CDR3 length is 13 residues. V was trimmed by 4 bases and J by 6 bases, leaving 11 bases between them. The CDR3 loop reads CASSKGTFNEQFF. CDR3 bases: TGCGCCAGCAGCAAAGGGACTTTCAATGAGCAGTTCTTC.

V gene TRBV29-1 combines with J gene TRBJ2-1, with TRBD1 as a possible D gene (6 bases). V lost 6 bases and J 9 bases, leaving 36 bases between the germline ends. Germline V gives CDR1 SQVTM, CDR2 ANQGSEA. This CDR3 has 19 residues. The CDR3 region has the DNA TGCAGCGTAATAAAGAGCCTGGAACCGGGACAAGCTGTTATGGGTGAGCAGTTCTTC. Protein: CSVIKSLEPGQAVMGEQFF.

In DNA form, the CDR3 reads TGTGCCAGCAGCATACGGACTAGCGGGGGGGCAAGACTGTCCTACAATGAGCAGTTCTTC. This gives the protein CASSIRTSGGARLSYNEQFF. The chain employs TRBV3-1 (or the pseudogene TRBV3-2) and TRBJ2-1, with TRBD2 matching over 15 bases. The CDR3 consists of 20 residues. Germline CDR1 and CDR2: LGHDT and YNNKEL (reference sequence). The V and J ends lost 5 bases and 1 base, in that order; junction bases with no gene match: 12.

V usage is TRBV7-2 and J usage is TRBJ2-1, with 9 positions matching TRBD2. There are 15 residues in the CDR3. CDR1 SGHTA and CDR2 FQGNSA come from the germline V gene. Germline trimming cut 3 bases from V and 10 bases from J; bases unmatched to any gene: 10. The CDR3: CASSLAGTSYGEQFF. Written as DNA, the CDR3 is TGTGCCAGCAGCTTGGCCGGGACTAGCTATGGCGAGCAGTTCTTC.

This clone was counted only a few times. This chain uses TRBV19 with TRBJ2-2; D is possibly TRBD1 (5 bases). The germline V and J ends were trimmed by 0 bases and 5 bases, with 10 bases remaining between them. The CDR3 sequence is 15 residues long. The germline CDR1 and CDR2 sequences are LNHDA and SQIVND (reference sequence). The CDR3 region is CASSIDRPGTGELFF. For the CDR3, the DNA is TGTGCCAGTAGTATAGACAGGCCAGGGACCGGGGAGCTGTTTTTT.

J is TRBJ2-4 and V is TRBV5-1; D call uncertain. Germline V gene lookup returns CDR1 SGHRS and CDR2 YFSETQ. Trimming cost V 0 bases and J 0 bases, with 4 bases left between them. This CDR3 contains 14 residues. DNA of the CDR3: TGCGCCAGCAGCTTGGACAGAGCCAAAAACATTCAGTACTTC. Residues: CASSLDRAKNIQYF.

The V call is TRBV6-2 or TRBV6-3, the J call TRBJ2-1; TRBD2 is a possible D gene (6 bases). CDR3 size: 16 residues. Per germline, CDR1 MNHEY and CDR2 SVGEGT. Trimming took 2 bases from V and 0 from J, leaving 11 bases between them. DNA of the CDR3: TGTGCCAGCAGTTACGCTAGCGTATACTCCTACAATGAGCAGTTCTTC. It translates to CASSYASVYSYNEQFF.

The chain carries TRBV29-1 and TRBJ2-1, with 8 bases aligning to TRBD2. The J segment lost 7 bases and the V segment lost 7 bases, leaving 15 bases of the junction unmatched. Per germline, CDR1 SQVTM and CDR2 ANQGSEA. This CDR3 contains 15 residues. CDR3 coding DNA: TGCAGCGCCTCCTCTGTAGCGGGACGTAGGAATGAGCAGTTCTTC. Translation gives CSASSVAGRRNEQFF.

CDR3 in amino acids: CASSSLQGPYEQYF. As DNA, the CDR3 is TGTGCCAGCAGCTCCCTACAGGGTCCCTACGAGCAGTACTTC. The V call is TRBV7-2, the J call TRBJ2-7; D perhaps matches TRBD1 (6 bases). The CDR3 spans 14 residues. Germline-derived CDR1 and CDR2 are SGHTA and FQGNSA. Trimming took off 4 bases at V and 2 bases at J, with 12 bases between the two ends.

A single count supports this clone. V is TRBV5-1 and J is TRBJ2-1, with TRBD2 identical over 8 bases. This CDR3 has 14 amino acids. Germline V gives CDR1 SGHRS, CDR2 YFSETQ. V gave up 0 bases and J gave up 7 bases; unmatched junction bases: 3. The CDR3 bases are TGCGCCAGCAGCTTGGGACTAGCGCGGAATGAGCAGTTCTTC. It specifies CASSLGLARNEQFF. Combining the CDR3 with reference TRBV5-1 and TRBJ2-1 gives the whole variable domain KAGVTQTPRYLIKTRGQQVTLSCSPISGHRSVSWYQQTPGQGLQFLFEYFSETQRNKGNFPGRFSGRQFSNSRSEMNVSTLELGDSALYLCASSLGLARNEQFFGPGTRLTVL.

Only one count was recorded for this clone. The chain couples TRBV20-1 to TRBJ2-7; 7 bases agree with TRBD2. The CDR3 spans 13 residues. CDR1 and CDR2 from the germline V gene are DFQATT and SNEGSKA (reference sequence). V shed 3 bases, J shed 4 bases, and the junction held 6 bases outside the gene matches. In nucleotides, the CDR3 is TGCAGTGCTAGTGGGAGGGCCACTTACGAGCAGTACGTC. Residues: CSASGRATYEQYV.

This clone showed up just once. One end of the junction does not line up with germline, which may come from a read error. This chain joins TRBV4-1 and TRBJ2-1, with 10 nucleotides matching TRBD2. CDR1 and CDR2 (germline): MGHRA, YSYEKL. CDR3 length equals 17 residues. In DNA, the CDR3 is TGCGCCCGCAGCCGGGGGGTGGCTAGCGGGAGCTCAAATGAGCAGTTCTTC. This translates into CARSRGVASGSSNEQFF.

The rearrangement links TRBV28 to TRBJ2-7, with D perhaps matching TRBD1 (5 bases). This CDR3 contains 15 residues. V dropped 1 base and J dropped 2 bases, with 12 bases sitting between them. Per the germline V gene, CDR1 is MDHEN and CDR2 is SYDVKM. In DNA form, the CDR3 reads TGTGCCAGCAGTTTATCCGGCCAGGGTACCTACGAGCAGTACGTC. This sequence encodes CASSLSGQGTYEQYV.

The rearrangement joins TRBV28 to TRBJ1-4; 7 bases line up with TRBD1. J gave up 1 base and V 8 bases, and 7 bases lay outside the gene matches. The CDR3 extends over 15 amino acids. Germline V lookup: CDR1 MDHEN, CDR2 SYDVKM. The chain's CDR3 is CASHRGRRTNEKLFF. The CDR3 coding sequence is TGTGCCAGCCACAGGGGAAGGAGAACTAATGAAAAACTGTTTTTT. Based on the CDR3 plus reference TRBV28 and TRBJ1-4, the full variable domain is DVKVTQSSRYLVKRTGEKVFLECVQDMDHENMFWYRQDPGLGLRLIYFSYDVKMKEKGDIPEGYSVSREKKERFSLILESASTNQTSMYLCASHRGRRTNEKLFFGSGTQLSVL.

This clone has a single count. The chain joins TRBV6-1 to TRBJ1-3; no reliable D call. Germline V gene data show CDR1 as MNHNS and CDR2 as SASEGT. This CDR3 has 15 residues. V dropped 1 base and J dropped 3 bases, with 10 bases sitting between them. CDR3 protein: CASSEGPAGGNTIYF. CDR3 nucleotides: TGTGCCAGCAGTGAAGGACCCGCGGGTGGAAACACCATATATTTT.

The genes are TRBV6-5 and TRBJ1-2; D is perhaps TRBD1 (5 bases). Trimming removed 2 bases from V and 6 bases from J, with 13 bases in between. The CDR3 consists of 14 residues. Germline lookup yields CDR1 MNHEY and CDR2 SVGAGI. This CDR3 is CASSYKGGANGYTF. In nucleotides, the CDR3 is TGTGCCAGCAGTTACAAAGGAGGGGCGAATGGCTACACCTTC.

This chain joins TRBV9 and TRBJ2-2; the D gene is possibly TRBD2 (6 bases). The V gene's germline CDR1 is SGDLS and CDR2 YYNGEE. V was clipped by 0 bases and J by 5 bases, with 11 bases between them. The CDR3 spans 15 residues. The CDR3 here is CASSVDGRWTGELFF. CDR3 coding DNA: TGTGCCAGCAGCGTAGACGGGAGATGGACCGGGGAGCTGTTTTTT.

This sequence joins TRBV2 and TRBJ2-7; unclear D gene. V was clipped by 4 bases and J by 4 bases, with 5 bases between them. CDR1 is SNHLY, CDR2 FYNNEI, per germline. The CDR3 loop spans 11 amino acids. DNA for the CDR3: TGTGCCAGCAGTGTCGAGTACGAGCAGTACTTC. Amino acids: CASSVEYEQYF.

The rearrangement links TRBV6-2 or TRBV6-3 to TRBJ2-3; 8 positions match TRBD2. V gave up 2 bases and J gave up 2 bases; unmatched junction bases: 9. Germline CDR1 MNHEY, CDR2 SVGEGT. The CDR3 is made up of 17 amino acids. The CDR3: CASSYGLPGGLTDTQYF. The CDR3 DNA is TGTGCCAGCAGTTACGGTTTGCCGGGGGGGCTCACAGATACGCAGTATTTT.

The chain carries TRBV5-1 and TRBJ1-2, with 10 nucleotides matching TRBD1. Per germline, CDR1 SGHRS and CDR2 YFSETQ. This CDR3 spans 13 amino acids. V lost 4 bases and J lost 6; bases outside the gene matches: 3. The CDR3 sequence is CASSPDRGNGYTF. The CDR3 region has the DNA TGCGCCAGCAGCCCGGACAGGGGGAATGGCTACACCTTC.